This note documents a single T cell receptor beta chain sequence. This sample was taken from a study of spatial heterogeneity in lung cancer. TCRdb re-called the 5' RACE reads with MiXCR, one entry per CDR3 protein. The data contain about 2,100 distinct CDR3 sequences, more than 6% of them singletons. The germline CDR1 and CDR2 sequences are LNHDA and SQIVND (reference sequence). The ends were cut back, 4 bases at V and 5 bases at J, with 18 bases in the middle. The CDR3 sequence is 16 residues long. Time point given: sample taken at primary tumor resection. V and J are TRBV19 and TRBJ2-1; possibly TRBD1 for D (6 bases). This receptor was obtained from a female donor with early-stage non-small cell lung cancer. The sequencing here drew on normal lung tissue next to the tumor, taken at surgery. For the CDR3, the DNA is TGTGCCAGTAGTAAGGGGACACTGGCACCAAACAATGAGCAGTTCTTC. Its translation: CASSKGTLAPNNEQFF.